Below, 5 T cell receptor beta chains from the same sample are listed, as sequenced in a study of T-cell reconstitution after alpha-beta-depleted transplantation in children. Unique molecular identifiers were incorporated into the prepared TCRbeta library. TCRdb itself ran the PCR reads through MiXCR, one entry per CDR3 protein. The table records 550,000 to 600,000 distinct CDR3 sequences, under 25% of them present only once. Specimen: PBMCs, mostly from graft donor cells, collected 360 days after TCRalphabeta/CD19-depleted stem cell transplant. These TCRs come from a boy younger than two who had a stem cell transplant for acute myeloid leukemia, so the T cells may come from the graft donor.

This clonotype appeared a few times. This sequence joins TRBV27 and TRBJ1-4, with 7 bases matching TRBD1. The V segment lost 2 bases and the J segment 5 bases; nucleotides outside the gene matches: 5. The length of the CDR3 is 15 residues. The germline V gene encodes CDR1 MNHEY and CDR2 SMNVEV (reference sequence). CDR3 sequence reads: CASSLRTGVNEKLFF. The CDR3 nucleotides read TGTGCCAGCAGTTTACGTACAGGGGTAAATGAAAAACTGTTTTTT. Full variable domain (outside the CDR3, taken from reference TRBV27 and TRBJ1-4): EAQVTQNPRYLITVTGKKLTVTCSQNMNHEYMSWYRQDPGLGLRQIYYSMNVEVTDKGDVPEGYKVSRKEKRNFPLILESPSPNQTSLYFCASSLRTGVNEKLFFGSGTQLSVL.

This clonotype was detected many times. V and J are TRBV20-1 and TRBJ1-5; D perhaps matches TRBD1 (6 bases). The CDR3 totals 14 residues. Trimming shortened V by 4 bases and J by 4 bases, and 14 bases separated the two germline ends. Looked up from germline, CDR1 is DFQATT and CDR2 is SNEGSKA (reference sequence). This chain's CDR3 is CSATGVGANQPQHF. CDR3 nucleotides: TGCAGTGCTACAGGGGTGGGGGCAAATCAGCCCCAGCATTTT.

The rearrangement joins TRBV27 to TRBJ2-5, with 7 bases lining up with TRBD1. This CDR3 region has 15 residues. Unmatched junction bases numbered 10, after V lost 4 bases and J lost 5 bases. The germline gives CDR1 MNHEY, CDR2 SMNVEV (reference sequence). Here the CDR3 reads CASSSRDRVFETQYF. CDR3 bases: TGTGCCAGCAGTTCCCGAGACAGGGTATTCGAGACCCAGTACTTC.

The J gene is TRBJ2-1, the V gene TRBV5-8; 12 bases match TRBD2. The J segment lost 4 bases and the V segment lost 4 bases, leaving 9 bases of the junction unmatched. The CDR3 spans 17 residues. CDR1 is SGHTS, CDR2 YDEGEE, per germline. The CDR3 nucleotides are TGTGCCAGCAGCCCCCGGACTAGCGGGGACCCTTACAATGAGCAGTTCTTC. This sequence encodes CASSPRTSGDPYNEQFF.

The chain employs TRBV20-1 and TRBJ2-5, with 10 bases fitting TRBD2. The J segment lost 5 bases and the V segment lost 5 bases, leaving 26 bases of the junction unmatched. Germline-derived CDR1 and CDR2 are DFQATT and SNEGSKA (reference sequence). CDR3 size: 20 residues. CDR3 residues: CSAVNPLAGERWGKRETQYF. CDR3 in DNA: TGCAGTGCTGTAAATCCTCTAGCGGGGGAACGGTGGGGTAAGCGGGAGACCCAGTACTTC.